There are a few counts of the clone carrying this T cell receptor beta chain. Per the authors' pipeline: Researchers report that nucleated cell counts were estimated from reference gene primer amplification. The assay was immunoSEQ multiplex PCR, and TCRdb's table has in-frame clones only and misses some. That table gives V, J and clone size, and the DNA gave D and trimming. Found here are 100,000 or so clones, 87% of them singletons; the top ten hold approximately 7%. This specimen belongs to a study of blood T cell repertoires in COVID-19. On the study more broadly: The United States, Italy and Spain provided the acute and convalescent COVID-19 samples. T cells, B-cell-depleted T cells, or PBMCs provided the cDNA or gDNA that served as material.

The junction had 5 bases not matched to a gene; V was cut back by 0 bases and J by 5 bases. Germline V gives CDR1 LGHNA, CDR2 YSLEER. The CDR3 runs to 16 residues. The specimen was peripheral blood. The source of this sequence is a man aged 25 to 40 in a cohort sampled during active COVID-19. The V call is TRBV4-3, the J call TRBJ2-5; TRBD1 aligns across 11 bases. The CDR3 region has the DNA TGCGCCAGCAGCCAAGACCGGACAGGGGGCTTGGAGACCCAGTACTTC. This sequence encodes CASSQDRTGGLETQYF.